The sample holds many counts of the clone carrying this TCR beta chain. Its antigen is unknown. This CDR3 is 11 amino acids long. CDR1 is DFQATT, CDR2 SNEGSKA, per germline (reference sequence). Trimming took off 3 bases at V and 4 bases at J, with 6 bases between the two ends. This entry comes from a study of identical twins. Findings of the study overall: The degree of excess twin sharing was weaker in beta out-of-frame sequences. A lower insertion count was a feature of abundant cord blood beta clonotypes, with no such feature in memory repertoires. Researchers reported excess low generation probability among twin-shared out-of-frame alpha sequences.

Via MiXCR, TCRdb re-called the 5' RACE reads, giving one row per CDR3 protein. This sample has roughly 350,000 distinct CDR3 sequences, with around an eighth found just once. The same sample was also studied in work on yellow fever vaccine responses in identical twins. As that report states: Reportedly, the response of twins' T cells to the vaccine seemed partly convergent, partly personalized.

The origin of this receptor is a woman aged 18-29 years in good health. The V and J genes are TRBV20-1 and TRBJ1-2; D gene uncertain. Sequencing used CD8+ T cells sorted from blood. The CDR3: CSASWTYGYTF. CDR3 sequence (DNA): TGCAGTGCTAGTTGGACCTATGGCTACACCTTC.